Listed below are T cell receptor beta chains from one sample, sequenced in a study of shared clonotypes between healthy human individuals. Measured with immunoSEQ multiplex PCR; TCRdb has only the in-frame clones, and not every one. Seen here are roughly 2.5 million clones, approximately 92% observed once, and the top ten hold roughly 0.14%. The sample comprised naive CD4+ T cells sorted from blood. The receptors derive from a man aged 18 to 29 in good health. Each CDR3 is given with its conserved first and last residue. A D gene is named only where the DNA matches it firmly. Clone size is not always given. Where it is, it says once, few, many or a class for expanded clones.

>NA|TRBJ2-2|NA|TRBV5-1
CASRRGGTGELFF
TGCGCCAGCAGGAGGGGCGGAACCGGGGAGCTGTTTTTT
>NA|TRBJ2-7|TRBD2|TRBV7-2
CASSSGLAGPLEQYF
TGTGCCAGCAGCTCGGGACTAGCGGGACCCCTCGAGCAGTACTTC
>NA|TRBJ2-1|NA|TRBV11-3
CASSLGVSGGSARNEQFF
TGTGCCAGCAGCTTAGGGGTTTCGGGCGGATCCGCCCGCAATGAGCAGTTCTTC
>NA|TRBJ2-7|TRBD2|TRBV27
CASSLSGAAGGRGEQYF
TGTGCCAGCAGTTTATCGGGGGCGGCGGGAGGACGGGGCGAGCAGTACTTC
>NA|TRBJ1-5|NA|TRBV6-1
CASSEGWNQPQHF
TGTGCCAGCAGTGAAGGTTGGAATCAGCCCCAGCATTTT
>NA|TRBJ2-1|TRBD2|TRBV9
CASSVNGGISYNEQFF
TGTGCCAGCAGCGTAAACGGGGGGATCTCCTACAATGAGCAGTTCTTC
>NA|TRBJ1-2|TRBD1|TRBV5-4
CASSSLSGQEYGYTF
TGTGCCAGCAGCTCACTCTCGGGACAGGAATATGGCTACACCTTC
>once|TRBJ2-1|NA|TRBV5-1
CASSLPGFNEQFF
TGCGCCAGCAGCTTGCCGGGTTTCAATGAGCAGTTCTTC
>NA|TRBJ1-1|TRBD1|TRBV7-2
CASSRDRVVTEAFF
TGTGCCAGCAGCCGAGACAGGGTAGTCACTGAAGCTTTCTTT
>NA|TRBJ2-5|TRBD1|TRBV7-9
CASSLTGTDGETQYF
TGTGCCAGCAGCTTAACCGGGACAGACGGGGAGACCCAGTACTTC
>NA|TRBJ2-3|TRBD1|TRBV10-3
CATQGQGYTDTQYF
TGTGCCACCCAGGGACAGGGGTACACAGATACGCAGTATTTT
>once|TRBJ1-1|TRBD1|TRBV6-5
CASSNRGSSTEAFF
TGTGCCAGCAGTAACAGGGGATCGAGCACTGAAGCTTTCTTT
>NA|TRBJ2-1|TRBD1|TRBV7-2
CASSLRTGNEQFF
TGTGCCAGCAGCTTAAGGACAGGCAATGAGCAGTTCTTC
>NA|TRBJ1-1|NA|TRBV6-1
CASSPEYSWNTEAFF
TGTGCCAGCAGTCCCGAGTACTCATGGAACACTGAAGCTTTCTTT
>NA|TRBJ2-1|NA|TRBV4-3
CASSQELVEGGEQFF
TGCGCCAGCAGCCAAGAACTAGTAGAGGGAGGTGAGCAGTTCTTC
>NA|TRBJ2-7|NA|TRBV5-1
CASAPTGSSYEQYF
TGCGCCAGCGCACCCACTGGGAGCTCCTACGAGCAGTACTTC
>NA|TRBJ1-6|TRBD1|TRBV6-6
CASSSGGGSYNSPLHF
TGTGCCAGCAGTTCAGGGGGGGGTTCCTATAATTCACCCCTCCACTTT
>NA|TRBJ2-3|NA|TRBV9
CASSVGPVGDTQYF
TGTGCCAGCAGCGTAGGGCCCGTGGGAGATACGCAGTATTTT
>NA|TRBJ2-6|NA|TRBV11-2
CASSLETGSSGANVLTF
TGTGCCAGCAGCCTAGAAACAGGAAGCTCTGGGGCCAACGTCCTGACTTTC
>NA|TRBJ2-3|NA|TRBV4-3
CASSRGDTQYF
TGCGCCAGCAGCCGAGGAGATACGCAGTATTTT
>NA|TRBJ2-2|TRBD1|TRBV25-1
CASSELETGGGTGELFF
TGTGCCAGCAGTGAATTGGAGACAGGGGGCGGCACCGGGGAGCTGTTTTTT
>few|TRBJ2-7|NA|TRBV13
CEWAGGYEQYF
TGTGAATGGGCTGGGGGTTACGAGCAGTACTTC
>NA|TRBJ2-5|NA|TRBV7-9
CASSLVGQETQYF
TGTGCCAGCAGCTTAGTGGGACAAGAGACCCAGTACTTC
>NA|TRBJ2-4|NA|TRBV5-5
CASSSGTGGFLLAGGQDF
TGTGCCAGCAGCTCCGGGACAGGGGGCTTCCTTCTAGCGGGAGGACAGGACTTC
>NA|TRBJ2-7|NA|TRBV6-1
CASRLTDPYEQYF
TGTGCCAGCAGATTAACGGACCCCTACGAGCAGTACTTC
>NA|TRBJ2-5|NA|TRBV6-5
CASSYGPSAGQETQYF
TGTGCCAGCAGTTACGGGCCCTCCGCGGGCCAAGAGACCCAGTACTTC
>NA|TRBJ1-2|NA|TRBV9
CASSVGGGSDYGYTF
TGTGCCAGCAGCGTAGGAGGGGGGAGCGACTATGGCTACACCTTC
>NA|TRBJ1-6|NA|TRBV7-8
CASSLIDNSPLHF
TGTGCCAGCAGCTTGATAGATAATTCACCCCTCCACTTT
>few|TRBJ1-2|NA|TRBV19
CASSTSTVWGYTF
TGTGCCAGTAGTACCTCAACAGTCTGGGGCTACACCTTC
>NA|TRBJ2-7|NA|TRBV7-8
CASSLGPGNSYEQYF
TGTGCCAGCAGCTTAGGGCCAGGGAACTCCTACGAGCAGTACTTC
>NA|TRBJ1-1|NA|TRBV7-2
CASSSFRGLEAFF
TGTGCCAGCAGTTCTTTTAGGGGACTTGAAGCTTTCTTT
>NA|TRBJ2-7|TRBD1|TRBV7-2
CASSPWTGGVSEQYF
TGTGCCAGCAGCCCGTGGACAGGGGGGGTTTCCGAGCAGTACTTC
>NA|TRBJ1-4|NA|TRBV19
CASRPNMGATNEKLFF
TGTGCCAGTAGACCCAACATGGGTGCAACTAATGAAAAACTGTTTTTT
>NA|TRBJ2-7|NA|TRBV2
CASSRGRGGSYEQYF
TGTGCCAGCAGCAGGGGGAGAGGGGGGTCCTACGAGCAGTACTTC
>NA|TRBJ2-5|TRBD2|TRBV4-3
CASSQELSTSGRAVEETQYF
TGCGCCAGCAGCCAAGAGCTCTCGACTAGCGGGAGGGCCGTAGAGGAGACCCAGTACTTC
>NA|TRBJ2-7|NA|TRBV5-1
CASSPDQARYEQYF
TGCGCCAGCAGCCCAGACCAGGCTCGTTACGAGCAGTACTTC
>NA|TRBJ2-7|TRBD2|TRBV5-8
CASSLVTRLSGSAKYEQYF
TGTGCCAGCAGCTTGGTGACCCGCCTTAGCGGGTCCGCAAAGTACGAGCAGTACTTC
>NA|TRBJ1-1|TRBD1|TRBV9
CASSGLGTVKNTEAFF
TGTGCCAGCAGCGGATTAGGGACAGTTAAGAACACTGAAGCTTTCTTT
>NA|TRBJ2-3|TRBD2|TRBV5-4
CASSSIGRGTDTQYF
TGTGCCAGCAGCTCCATAGGGAGGGGCACAGATACGCAGTATTTT
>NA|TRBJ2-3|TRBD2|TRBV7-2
CASSLARTSGTDTQYF
TGTGCCAGCAGCTTAGCCCGGACTAGCGGCACAGATACGCAGTATTTT
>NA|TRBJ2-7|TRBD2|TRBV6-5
CASSYEWGRDEQYF
TGTGCCAGCAGTTACGAATGGGGGAGGGACGAGCAGTACTTC
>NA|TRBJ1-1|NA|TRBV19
CASSIVGGRGTEAFF
TGTGCCAGTAGTATAGTGGGAGGCAGGGGCACTGAAGCTTTCTTT
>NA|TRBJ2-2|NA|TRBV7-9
CASSLTGDTGELFF
TGTGCCAGCAGCTTAACGGGGGACACCGGGGAGCTGTTTTTT
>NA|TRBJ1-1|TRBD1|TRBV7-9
CASSPPGQGDIETEAFF
TGTGCCAGCAGTCCGCCCGGACAGGGGGATATAGAAACTGAAGCTTTCTTT
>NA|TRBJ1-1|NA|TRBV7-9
CASSPQQGNTEAFF
TGTGCCAGCAGCCCGCAACAGGGGAACACTGAAGCTTTCTTT
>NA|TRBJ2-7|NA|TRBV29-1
CSVESLGASSYEQYF
TGCAGCGTTGAATCCCTGGGGGCAAGCTCCTACGAGCAGTACTTC
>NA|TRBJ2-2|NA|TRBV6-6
CASSRNGPPNTGELFF
TGTGCCAGCAGTCGCAACGGGCCACCGAACACCGGGGAGCTGTTTTTT
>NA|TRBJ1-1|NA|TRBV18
CASSPGGRNTEAFF
TGTGCCAGCTCCCCCGGGGGGAGGAACACTGAAGCTTTCTTT
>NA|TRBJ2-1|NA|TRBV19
CASSPTGVDTKFF
TGTGCCAGTAGTCCCACAGGCGTGGACACCAAGTTCTTC
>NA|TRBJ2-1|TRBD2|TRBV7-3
CASSLRTSGDNEQFF
TGTGCCAGCAGCTTAAGGACTAGCGGGGATAATGAGCAGTTCTTC
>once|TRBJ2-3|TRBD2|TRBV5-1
CASSLGTSLGTDTQYF
TGCGCCAGCAGCTTGGGGACTAGTCTGGGCACAGATACGCAGTATTTT
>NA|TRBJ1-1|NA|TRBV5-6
CASSLNYGTMNTEAFF
TGTGCCAGCAGCTTAAACTACGGTACAATGAACACTGAAGCTTTCTTT
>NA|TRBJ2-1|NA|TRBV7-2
CASSLVAGTSYNEQFF
TGTGCCAGCAGCTTAGTCGCGGGGACCTCCTACAATGAGCAGTTCTTC
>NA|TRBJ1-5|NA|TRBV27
CASSFPQPQHF
TGTGCCAGCAGTTTCCCTCAGCCCCAGCATTTT
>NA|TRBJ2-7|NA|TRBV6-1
CASSERGQGNEQYF
TGTGCCAGCAGTGAACGGGGGCAGGGCAACGAGCAGTACTTC